This entry lists 12 T cell receptor beta chains sequenced from one sample in a study of blood T cell repertoires in COVID-19. Only in-frame clones appear in the TCRdb table, and some are missing; sequencing was by immunoSEQ multiplex PCR. The table shows over 100,000 clones, with roughly 89% occurring only once. Sequenced material: peripheral blood. The receptors here all came from a middle-aged man with acute or convalescent COVID-19.

The chain joins TRBV3-1 (or the pseudogene TRBV3-2) to TRBJ2-1; 7 bases line up with TRBD2. The CDR3 length is 13 residues. Germline-derived CDR1 and CDR2 are LGHDT and YNNKEL (reference sequence). After removal of 4 bases from V and 9 bases from J, the junction contained 6 bases not matched to a gene. The CDR3 DNA is TGTGCCAGCAGCCCCGGGGGGATTCGTGAGCAGTTCTTC. This codes for CASSPGGIREQFF.

This clone showed up just once. The J gene is TRBJ2-1, the V gene TRBV24-1; D is unclear. V shed 4 bases and J shed 8 bases, with 8 bases lying between them. The CDR3 runs to 12 residues. Germline V gene data show CDR1 as KGHDR and CDR2 as SFDVKD. The CDR3 loop reads CATSESVDEQFF. DNA for the CDR3: TGTGCCACCAGTGAATCCGTAGATGAGCAGTTCTTC.

The CDR3 spells CASSRDRSSYNEQFF. The CDR3 coding sequence is TGTGCCAGCAGTAGAGACAGGAGCTCCTACAATGAGCAGTTCTTC. The rearrangement links TRBV6-2 or TRBV6-3 to TRBJ2-1, with a tentative D call TRBD1 (6 bases). The CDR3 totals 15 residues. Trimming cost V 5 bases and J 0 bases, with 11 bases left between them. Germline CDR1 and CDR2: MNHEY and SVGEGT.

This chain joins TRBV5-6 and TRBJ1-5; the D gene is possibly TRBD1 (5 bases). Germline V CDR1 and CDR2: SGHDT, YYEEEE. Trimming removed 4 bases at V and 6 bases at J, with 14 bases between. The CDR3 has 14 amino acids. For the CDR3, the DNA is TGTGCCAGCAGCACCGACAGTAGCTCTCAGCCCCAGCATTTT. Protein sequence: CASSTDSSSQPQHF.

The chain couples TRBV9 to TRBJ2-6; weak D call: TRBD1 (6 bases). This CDR3 contains 21 residues. Germline V gene lookup returns CDR1 SGDLS and CDR2 YYNGEE. Between the trimmed V and J ends, which lost 0 bases and 0 bases, there was a span of 22 bases. This chain's CDR3 is CASSVEPMGRGFLSGANVLTF. CDR3 DNA: TGTGCCAGCAGCGTAGAGCCAATGGGCAGGGGTTTCCTCTCTGGGGCCAACGTCCTGACTTTC.

J is TRBJ1-4 and V is TRBV11-2; the D is unclear. This CDR3 region has 12 residues. Between the trimmed V and J ends, which lost 2 bases and 8 bases, there was a span of 6 bases. Per germline, CDR1 SGHAT and CDR2 FQNNGV. This CDR3 reads CASSLYREKLFF. The DNA for the CDR3 is TGTGCCAGCAGCTTATATCGGGAAAAACTGTTTTTT.

The chain employs TRBV27 and TRBJ2-6; tentative D call: TRBD1 (6 bases). The CDR3 sequence is 15 residues long. Trimming took 7 bases from V and 4 from J, leaving 14 bases between them. Germline loops: CDR1 MNHEY, CDR2 SMNVEV (reference sequence). The CDR3: CASKYQGSGANVLTF. The CDR3 region has the DNA TGTGCCAGCAAGTATCAGGGGTCAGGGGCCAACGTCCTGACTTTC.

This clone was observed once. The V and J genes are TRBV12-3 or TRBV12-4 and TRBJ2-2; 8 positions agree with TRBD2. V was pared by 11 bases and J by 5 bases, with 4 bases of the junction left unmatched. The CDR3 loop spans 12 amino acids. CDR3 bases: TGTGCCGGCGGGGGGAGGACCGGGGAGCTGTTTTTT. It translates to CAGGGRTGELFF.

The rearrangement links TRBV4-1 to TRBJ1-4, with TRBD1 as a possible D gene (5 bases). Germline V CDR1 and CDR2: MGHRA, YSYEKL. With 4 bases removed from V and 8 bases from J, the gap between germline ends came to 11 bases. The CDR3 has 13 amino acids. The CDR3 protein is CASSRQTVEKLFF. The CDR3 DNA reads as TGCGCCAGCAGCCGACAGACAGTCGAAAAACTGTTTTTT.

The chain has TRBV7-8 and TRBJ2-1, with D maybe TRBD1 (6 bases). With 5 bases removed from V and 7 bases from J, the gap between germline ends came to 9 bases. The CDR3 length is 12 residues. Looked up from germline, CDR1 is SGHVS and CDR2 is FQNEAQ. The CDR3 reads CASSIGQNEQFF. The CDR3 DNA reads TGTGCCAGCAGCATTGGACAGAATGAGCAGTTCTTC.

The V call is TRBV3-1 (or the pseudogene TRBV3-2), the J call TRBJ2-7; 8 positions match TRBD1. Unmatched junction bases numbered 6, after V lost 5 bases and J lost 0 bases. Germline V gives CDR1 LGHDT, CDR2 YNNKEL (reference sequence). CDR3 length: 15 amino acids. CDR3 sequence (DNA): TGTGCCAGCAGCTATCGACAGGGGAGCTCCTACGAGCAGTACTTC. Translated, it gives CASSYRQGSSYEQYF.

This rearrangement joins TRBV6-6 to TRBJ1-2; D is possibly TRBD1 (6 bases). Germline-derived CDR1 and CDR2 are MNHNY and SVGAGI (reference sequence). V was trimmed by 5 bases and J by 1 base, leaving 17 bases between them. There are 16 residues in the CDR3. Written as DNA, the CDR3 is TGTGCCAGCAGTCCCACCCGGACAGACATTAACTATGGCTACACCTTC. The encoded protein is CASSPTRTDINYGYTF.